This passage covers 11 T cell receptor beta chains from one sample sequenced in a study of OX40 agonist ivuxolimab in advanced cancers. Profiling relied on immunoSEQ multiplex PCR, and the TCRdb table lists in-frame clones only, not all of them. This sample carries tens of thousands of clones, roughly 90% of them seen once, and the ten largest clones take around 8.2%. Sequenced material: CD4+ or CD8+ T cells sorted from blood, taken in a trial of the OX40 agonist ivuxolimab. Receptor source: an adult with an advanced solid tumor such as melanoma, head and neck, liver or kidney cancer.

J is TRBJ2-1 and V is TRBV15, with 9 bases matching TRBD1. V was pared by 3 bases and J by 7 bases, with 10 bases of the junction left unmatched. The CDR3 covers 16 residues. In germline, CDR1 is LNHNV, CDR2 YYDKDF (reference sequence). The CDR3 nucleotides read TGTGCCACCAGCAGGGGTCAAGGACAGGGGCAGAATGAGCAGTTCTTC. Residues: CATSRGQGQGQNEQFF.

The chain couples TRBV11-2 to TRBJ1-6; D unresolved. This CDR3 spans 15 amino acids. The germline V and J ends were trimmed by 0 bases and 14 bases, with 17 bases remaining between them. Germline V gives CDR1 SGHAT, CDR2 FQNNGV. The CDR3 region is CASSLDGDPAWALHF. The CDR3 nucleotides are TGTGCCAGCAGCTTAGATGGCGACCCTGCATGGGCCCTCCACTTT. The variable domain in full, completed from reference TRBV11-2 and TRBJ1-6, reads EAGVAQSPRYKIIEKRQSVAFWCNPISGHATLYWYQQILGQGPKLLIQFQNNGVVDDSQLPKDRFSAERLKGVDSTLKIQPAKLEDSAVYLCASSLDGDPAWALHFGNGTRLTVT.

The chain employs TRBV6-1 and TRBJ1-5; tentative D call: TRBD1 (6 bases). Germline assignment: CDR1 MNHNS and CDR2 SASEGT. The CDR3 is made up of 14 amino acids. Trimming left V 8 bases short and J 9 bases short, with 20 bases between. Written as DNA, the CDR3 is TGTGCCAGCCTCACCGGGGGCCTACAGAGGCCCCAGCATTTT. Amino acid sequence: CASLTGGLQRPQHF.

The sample holds one count of this clone. This CDR3 is CASSLGQGAFQPQHF. DNA for the CDR3: TGTGCCAGCAGCTTAGGACAGGGGGCGTTCCAGCCCCAGCATTTT. The chain combines TRBV7-2 with TRBJ1-5; TRBD1 agrees at 10 bases. The germline CDR1 and CDR2 sequences are SGHTA and FQGNSA. The V gene end was trimmed by 1 base and the J gene end by 7 bases; junction bases not matched to a gene: 4. CDR3 size: 15 residues.

This clone was detected a few times. The chain links TRBV7-9 to TRBJ2-6; unclear D gene. The CDR3 consists of 13 residues. Germline V CDR1 and CDR2: SEHNR, FQNEAQ (reference sequence). V lost 7 bases and J lost 3, with 7 bases in between. The CDR3 bases are TGTGCCAGCATGCTACTTGGGGCCAACGTCCTGACTTTC. Translating it yields CASMLLGANVLTF.

The rearrangement joins TRBV6-6 to TRBJ2-3; D is perhaps TRBD1 or TRBD2 (5 bases each). This CDR3 contains 14 residues. Per germline, CDR1 MNHNY and CDR2 SVGAGI (reference sequence). Trimming shortened V by 7 bases and J by 9 bases, and 20 bases separated the two germline ends. The CDR3 region has the DNA TGTGCCAGCACGGGAAGGGCTCAGCCAGGGACGCAGTATTTT. Protein product: CASTGRAQPGTQYF.

The V gene is TRBV19, the J gene TRBJ2-2; possibly TRBD1 or TRBD2 for D (5 bases each). This CDR3 is built from 17 residues. The ends were cut back, 4 bases at V and 1 base at J, with 16 bases in the middle. The germline CDR1 and CDR2 sequences are LNHDA and SQIVND (reference sequence). The CDR3 region is CASSSSSGTVNTGELFF. In DNA form, the CDR3 reads TGTGCCAGTAGTAGCAGCTCCGGGACGGTGAACACCGGGGAGCTGTTTTTT.

The chain employs TRBV4-1 and TRBJ2-5; D possibly corresponds to TRBD1 (6 bases). Trimming stripped 4 bases from V and 2 bases from J, with 14 bases between. The CDR3 has 15 amino acids. Germline-derived CDR1 and CDR2 are MGHRA and YSYEKL. The CDR3, as DNA: TGCGCCAGCAGCCGCCAAATCAGGGGTCAAGAGACCCAGTACTTC. Translating gives CASSRQIRGQETQYF.

This clone appeared a single time. V is TRBV6-1 and J is TRBJ1-5; TRBD1 aligns across 10 bases. Germline V gene data show CDR1 as MNHNS and CDR2 as SASEGT. This CDR3 is 15 amino acids long. With V trimmed by 3 bases and J by 4 bases, 3 bases remained unmatched. CDR3 DNA sequence: TGTGCCAGCAGTGACGACAGGGGGCCTAATCAGCCCCAGCATTTT. This codes for CASSDDRGPNQPQHF.

The gene calls are TRBV19 and TRBJ2-7, with a possible D match to TRBD1 (5 bases). Germline V CDR1 and CDR2: LNHDA, SQIVND (reference sequence). This CDR3 is 13 amino acids long. Trimming took off 5 bases at V and 3 bases at J, with 11 bases between the two ends. This chain's CDR3 is CASSLGQNYEQYF. The CDR3 DNA reads as TGTGCCAGTAGTTTAGGACAAAACTACGAGCAGTACTTC.

The CDR3 region has the DNA TGTGCCAGCAGCTCGCTACAGGGGATCGGGGAGACCCAGTACTTC. Its translation is CASSSLQGIGETQYF. The rearrangement links TRBV5-4 to TRBJ2-5, with TRBD1 matching over 7 bases. The CDR3 covers 15 residues. V shed 3 bases and J 5 bases; nucleotides not matched to a gene: 10. Germline CDR1 is SGHNT and CDR2 is YYREEE (reference sequence).